This T cell receptor (beta chain) was obtained from a study of T cell changes during pregnancy in multiple sclerosis. From germline, CDR1 is SEHNR and CDR2 FQNEAQ (reference sequence). This CDR3 comprises 18 residues. Germline trimming cut 0 bases from V and 3 bases from J; bases unmatched to any gene: 12. Assay used: immunoSEQ multiplex PCR; TCRdb lists only in-frame clones, some missing. Among under 20,000 clones listed, 70% to 90% were seen once. The sequencing used CD8+ T cells from peripheral blood mononuclear cells, collected after pregnancy. The chain is built from TRBV7-9 and TRBJ1-2; TRBD1 matches at 8 bases. This sequence originates from a female donor with multiple sclerosis, enrolled in a pregnancy study. The CDR3: CASSLAKGQEMRDYGYTF. DNA for the CDR3: TGTGCCAGCAGCTTAGCGAAGGGACAGGAAATGAGGGACTATGGCTACACCTTC. The full variable domain, its missing parts supplied by reference TRBV7-9 and TRBJ1-2, is DTGVSQNPRHKITKRGQNVTFRCDPISEHNRLYWYRQTLGQGPEFLTYFQNEAQLEKSRLLSDRFSAERPKGSFSTLEIQRTEQGDSAMYLCASSLAKGQEMRDYGYTFGSGTRLTVV.